The 31 T cell receptor beta chains below come from one sample, sequenced in a study of T-cell memory formation after mild COVID-19. TCRdb analysed the 5' RACE reads with MiXCR anew, one entry per CDR3 protein. The table has tens of thousands of distinct CDR3 sequences, about 15% seen once. The sample consisted of PBMCs or a T cell subset sorted from them (not recorded which). Receptors originate from a man aged 18 to 29 who had mild COVID-19 (a few samples of this study predate the infection). Cell type and time point are not known.

V usage is TRBV6-5 and J usage is TRBJ2-6; D not certain. Trimming stripped 2 bases from V and 0 bases from J, with 17 bases between. The CDR3 consists of 19 residues. Germline V gene data show CDR1 as MNHEY and CDR2 as SVGAGI. The CDR3 here is CASSYGVAMSSSGANVLTF. DNA of the CDR3: TGTGCCAGCAGTTACGGTGTGGCAATGAGTAGCTCTGGGGCCAACGTCCTGACTTTC.

The genes are TRBV3-1 and TRBJ2-2; the D is unclear. CDR1 LGHDT and CDR2 YNNKEL come from the germline V gene (reference sequence). With 4 bases removed from V and 4 bases from J, the gap between germline ends came to 10 bases. This CDR3 contains 14 residues. CDR3 region: CASSLLGFTGELFF. The CDR3 nucleotides read TGTGCCAGCAGCCTTCTGGGGTTCACCGGGGAGCTGTTTTTT.

This clonotype was seen ten or more times. The J gene is TRBJ1-2, the V gene TRBV5-1; a weak D match, TRBD1 (5 bases). The CDR3 spans 14 residues. Per the germline V gene, CDR1 is SGHRS and CDR2 is YFSETQ. With 4 bases removed from V and 4 bases from J, the gap between germline ends came to 14 bases. CDR3 region: CASSGLRDGYGYTF. The CDR3 DNA reads as TGCGCCAGCAGCGGGCTTCGGGACGGCTATGGCTACACCTTC.

This chain connects TRBV5-1 to TRBJ1-2; D ambiguous. The CDR3 has 14 residues. V was clipped by 3 bases and J by 4 bases, with 13 bases between them. CDR1 is SGHRS, CDR2 YFSETQ, per germline. For the CDR3, the DNA is TGCGCCAGCAGCTCCAGGACTGGTCTCTATGGCTACACCTTC. Translating it yields CASSSRTGLYGYTF.

The V gene is TRBV20-1, the J gene TRBJ1-1, with D possibly TRBD1 on 5 matching bases. This CDR3 is 15 amino acids long. The germline V gene encodes CDR1 DFQATT and CDR2 SNEGSKA (reference sequence). V lost 6 bases to trimming and J lost 0 bases, with 17 bases between them. The CDR3 DNA reads TGCAGTGCCCCATCACAGGATATGTTGAACACTGAAGCTTTCTTT. This gives the protein CSAPSQDMLNTEAFF.

This clonotype was seen a few times. V is TRBV5-6 and J is TRBJ2-7; no definite D call. Germline V gene sequence: CDR1 SGHDT, CDR2 YYEEEE. There are 14 residues in the CDR3. The V gene lost 0 bases and the J gene lost 4 bases, with 11 bases spanning the gap. The CDR3 DNA follows: TGTGCCAGCAGCTTGGAATACAGTGCATACGAGCAGTACTTC. This gives the protein CASSLEYSAYEQYF.

The V and J genes are TRBV7-8 and TRBJ2-4; 14 bases line up with TRBD2. The CDR3 is made up of 21 amino acids. The germline V gene encodes CDR1 SGHVS and CDR2 FQNEAQ. V gave up 2 bases and J gave up 0 bases; unmatched junction bases: 12. The CDR3 protein is CASSLSGLAGGTQIAKNIQYF. The CDR3 coding sequence is TGTGCCAGCAGCTTAAGTGGACTAGCGGGGGGCACTCAAATAGCCAAAAACATTCAGTACTTC. The complete variable domain, with remaining parts taken from reference TRBV7-8 and TRBJ2-4, reads GAGVSQSPRYKVAKRGQDVALRCDPISGHVSLFWYQQALGQGPEFLTYFQNEAQLDKSGLPSDRFFAERPEGSVSTLKIQRTQQEDSAVYLCASSLSGLAGGTQIAKNIQYFGAGTRLSVL.

This rearrangement joins TRBV5-6 to TRBJ1-4; 9 nucleotides agree with TRBD1. CDR1 SGHDT and CDR2 YYEEEE come from the germline V gene. J was trimmed by 1 base and V by 4 bases; bases with no gene match: 2. The CDR3 has 15 amino acids. The DNA for the CDR3 is TGTGCCAGCAGCCAGGGACAGGGAACTAATGAAAAACTGTTTTTT. Its protein product is CASSQGQGTNEKLFF.

V is TRBV27 and J is TRBJ2-7; D unclear. With 7 bases removed from V and 1 base from J, the gap between germline ends came to 14 bases. This CDR3 region has 14 residues. The V gene's germline CDR1 is MNHEY and CDR2 SMNVEV (reference sequence). DNA for the CDR3: TGTGCCAGCAACTCTAGGGAAGAATCCTACGAGCAGTACTTC. This sequence encodes CASNSREESYEQYF.

This clonotype showed up many times. The rearrangement uses TRBV5-1 and TRBJ2-3; D is ambiguous. CDR3 length equals 17 residues. The germline V gene encodes CDR1 SGHRS and CDR2 YFSETQ. Deletions cut 3 bases from V and 4 bases from J, with 21 bases between. In nucleotides, the CDR3 is TGCGCCAGCAGCTCGACGTATACCCGACCCCGGGCAGATACGCAGTATTTT. This translates into CASSSTYTRPRADTQYF.

The chain is built from TRBV4-1 and TRBJ1-2; weak D call: TRBD1 (5 bases). There are 16 residues in the CDR3. V was cut by 4 bases and J by 2 bases, with 17 bases left in between. Germline CDR1 MGHRA, CDR2 YSYEKL. The CDR3 region has the DNA TGCGCCAGCAGCCGGAAAGACGGGGGAGACAACTATGGCTACACCTTC. Its translation: CASSRKDGGDNYGYTF.

This clonotype occurred a few times. This chain connects TRBV11-2 to TRBJ2-5, with TRBD2 matching 8 bases. Germline V gene lookup returns CDR1 SGHAT and CDR2 FQNNGV. The length of the CDR3 is 15 residues. V trimming: 4 bases; J trimming: 2 bases; junction bases outside the gene matches: 6. CDR3 DNA sequence: TGTGCCAGCAGCTCAGGGTCGGGGGGGCAAGAGACCCAGTACTTC. It specifies CASSSGSGGQETQYF.

This clonotype was counted a few times. The gene calls are TRBV5-1 and TRBJ2-3; no clear D. CDR3 length: 11 amino acids. Germline V gene sequence: CDR1 SGHRS, CDR2 YFSETQ. V was shortened by 7 bases and J by 7 bases, with 10 bases between the two germline ends. Here the CDR3 reads CASRSWNTQYF. DNA of the CDR3: TGCGCCAGCCGATCATGGAATACGCAGTATTTT.

V usage is TRBV5-3 and J usage is TRBJ2-1; D is ambiguous. TRBV5-3 qualifies as an ORF whose function is uncertain. This CDR3 spans 13 amino acids. V lost 0 bases to trimming and J lost 5 bases, with 6 bases between them. CDR3: CARSLERDNEQFF. The CDR3 DNA is TGTGCCAGAAGCTTGGAACGGGACAATGAGCAGTTCTTC.

This clonotype occurred a few times. V is TRBV7-6 and J is TRBJ1-6; 10 bases align to TRBD1. The CDR3 is 16 amino acids. After removal of 5 bases from V and 8 bases from J, the junction contained 9 bases not matched to a gene. Germline lookup yields CDR1 SGHVS and CDR2 FNYEAQ. CDR3 in amino acids: CASSPYGTGEDSPLHF. CDR3 bases: TGTGCCAGCAGCCCGTACGGGACAGGGGAGGATTCACCCCTCCACTTT. Full variable domain (remainder filled in from reference TRBV7-6 and TRBJ1-6): GAGVSQSPRYKVTKRGQDVALRCDPISGHVSLYWYRQALGQGPEFLTYFNYEAQQDKSGLPNDRFSAERPEGSISTLTIQRTEQRDSAMYRCASSPYGTGEDSPLHFGNGTRLTVT.

This rearrangement joins TRBV5-6 to TRBJ1-2; 10 positions match TRBD1. Germline trimming cut 0 bases from V and 4 bases from J; bases unmatched to any gene: 6. The CDR3 is made up of 16 amino acids. Per the germline V gene, CDR1 is SGHDT and CDR2 is YYEEEE. The CDR3 spells CASSLGQGASGYGYTF. The CDR3 DNA reads TGTGCCAGCAGCTTGGGACAGGGGGCGTCAGGCTATGGCTACACCTTC.

This clonotype appeared a few times. The rearrangement joins TRBV20-1 to TRBJ2-5; D unresolved. The CDR3 is 13 amino acids. Germline V lookup: CDR1 DFQATT, CDR2 SNEGSKA (reference sequence). V lost 3 bases and J lost 2, with 10 bases in between. For the CDR3, the DNA is TGCAGTGCTAGTCCTGGGGTACAAGAGACCCAGTACTTC. Translation: CSASPGVQETQYF.

The rearrangement uses TRBV28 and TRBJ2-3; 11 bases align to TRBD2. The CDR3 covers 16 residues. Germline V CDR1 and CDR2: MDHEN, SYDVKM. With 3 bases clipped from V and 0 bases from J, the junction kept 2 bases outside the gene matches. CDR3 region: CASSFRTSGSTDTQYF. The CDR3, as DNA: TGTGCCAGCAGTTTCCGGACTAGCGGGAGCACAGATACGCAGTATTTT.

This clonotype was recorded a few times. V is TRBV7-8 and J is TRBJ1-1; no clear D. The CDR3 is 15 amino acids. Germline CDR1 and CDR2: SGHVS and FQNEAQ. V lost 5 bases to trimming and J lost 0 bases, with 13 bases between them. CDR3 region: CASSRFDMVNTEAFF. CDR3 sequence (DNA): TGTGCCAGCAGCCGGTTCGACATGGTGAACACTGAAGCTTTCTTT.

The rearrangement uses TRBV28 and TRBJ1-6; D remains ambiguous. V dropped 6 bases and J dropped 9 bases, with 9 bases sitting between them. This CDR3 has 12 residues. Germline CDR1 is MDHEN and CDR2 is SYDVKM. The CDR3 protein is CASSRGSSPLHF. Written as DNA, the CDR3 is TGTGCCAGCAGCCGCGGAAGTTCACCCCTCCACTTT.

The V and J genes are TRBV11-2 and TRBJ2-1; D is perhaps TRBD1 (5 bases). Germline lookup yields CDR1 SGHAT and CDR2 FQNNGV. The CDR3 is 15 amino acids. V gave up 4 bases and J gave up 8 bases, with 18 bases separating them. For the CDR3, the DNA is TGTGCCAGCAGCTCCAGACAGCTAGGCCATTATGAGCAGTTCTTC. This codes for CASSSRQLGHYEQFF. Drawing the rest from reference TRBV11-2 and TRBJ2-1, the complete variable domain is EAGVAQSPRYKIIEKRQSVAFWCNPISGHATLYWYQQILGQGPKLLIQFQNNGVVDDSQLPKDRFSAERLKGVDSTLKIQPAKLEDSAVYLCASSSRQLGHYEQFFGPGTRLTVL.

Many counts were recorded for this clonotype. The chain carries TRBV5-5 and TRBJ2-7; no definite D call. Germline V gene sequence: CDR1 SGHKS, CDR2 YYEKEE (reference sequence). Trimming removed 4 bases at V and 3 bases at J, with 20 bases between. The length of the CDR3 is 16 residues. CDR3 DNA sequence: TGTGCCAGCAGCGGACCCAGGTTAAATTCGGACTACGAGCAGTACGTC. As protein: CASSGPRLNSDYEQYV.

The chain employs TRBV5-1 and TRBJ1-1, with D maybe TRBD1 (5 bases). Germline CDR1 and CDR2: SGHRS and YFSETQ. Trimming took 4 bases from V and 4 from J, leaving 11 bases between them. This CDR3 region has 13 residues. As DNA, the CDR3 is TGCGCCAGCAGCGTGCGGGGGTTCACTGAAGCTTTCTTT. Translating it yields CASSVRGFTEAFF.

This clonotype was seen a few times. J is TRBJ1-5 and V is TRBV2; possible D gene TRBD1, 6 bases. Per the germline V gene, CDR1 is SNHLY and CDR2 is FYNNEI. Trimming left V 3 bases short and J 7 bases short, with 22 bases between. The CDR3 runs to 17 residues. CDR3 DNA sequence: TGTGCCAGCAGTGATTGGGGCAACAGGGCCAAGCGCCAGCCCCAGCATTTT. It specifies CASSDWGNRAKRQPQHF.

J is TRBJ1-1 and V is TRBV6-5; no firm D call. Germline V CDR1 and CDR2: MNHEY, SVGAGI. Trimming removed 5 bases from V and 4 bases from J, with 17 bases in between. The CDR3 is 15 amino acids. The CDR3 reads CASSNIARGPTEAFF. CDR3 nucleotide sequence: TGTGCCAGCAGTAACATCGCCCGGGGTCCCACTGAAGCTTTCTTT.

V usage is TRBV24-1 and J usage is TRBJ2-1; D unresolved. Per germline, CDR1 KGHDR and CDR2 SFDVKD. The CDR3 runs 15 residues. V lost 2 bases, J lost 0 bases, and 7 bases lay in between. Here the CDR3 DNA reads TGTGCCACCAGTGATTCCGAAGACTCCTACAATGAGCAGTTCTTC. As protein: CATSDSEDSYNEQFF.

A few counts support this clonotype. V gene TRBV4-1 combines with J gene TRBJ1-5; D gene unclear. The CDR3 covers 17 residues. The germline gives CDR1 MGHRA, CDR2 YSYEKL. With 0 bases removed from V and 1 base from J, the gap between germline ends came to 13 bases. CDR3 amino acids: CASSQEFKGGSNQPQHF. The CDR3, as DNA: TGCGCCAGCAGCCAAGAATTCAAGGGTGGGAGCAATCAGCCCCAGCATTTT.

This clonotype showed up just a few times. V usage is TRBV15 and J usage is TRBJ1-4, with TRBD1 as a possible D gene (5 bases). Germline V gene data show CDR1 as LNHNV and CDR2 as YYDKDF (reference sequence). Between the trimmed V and J ends, which lost 0 bases and 8 bases, there was a span of 13 bases. The CDR3 is 15 residues long. Here the CDR3 reads CATSRERWSGEKLFF. CDR3 in DNA: TGTGCCACCAGCAGAGAGAGGTGGTCAGGGGAAAAACTGTTTTTT.

V gene TRBV11-2 combines with J gene TRBJ2-3, with D maybe TRBD1 (5 bases). CDR1 is SGHAT and CDR2 is FQNNGV in the germline V gene. This CDR3 has 18 amino acids. Trimming removed 0 bases from V and 1 base from J, with 17 bases in between. CDR3 amino acids: CASSLESDRGRRTDTQYF. In DNA form, the CDR3 reads TGTGCCAGCAGCTTAGAGTCAGATAGGGGCCGGCGCACAGATACGCAGTATTTT.

This clonotype was seen more than once but under ten times. In DNA form, the CDR3 reads TGTGCCAGCAGGAACACAGATACGCAGTATTTT. Translation gives CASRNTDTQYF. The chain combines TRBV27 with TRBJ2-3, with D unresolved. The CDR3 length is 11 residues. V dropped 6 bases and J dropped 2 bases, with 3 bases sitting between them. Germline V gene data show CDR1 as MNHEY and CDR2 as SMNVEV (reference sequence).

This clonotype appeared many times. V gene TRBV29-1 combines with J gene TRBJ2-1, with D possibly matching TRBD2 (6 bases). The ends were cut back, 7 bases at V and 6 bases at J, with 10 bases in the middle. Germline assignment: CDR1 SQVTM and CDR2 ANQGSEA. The CDR3 extends over 11 amino acids. CDR3 in DNA: TGCAGCGGACTAGTACTCAATGAGCAGTTCTTC. The encoded protein is CSGLVLNEQFF.